This TCR beta chain was profiled in a study of identical twins. Overall study results and limits: Recombination models fit unrelated individuals' TCR alpha sharing but underestimated twins'.

One entry per CDR3 protein results from TCRdb running MiXCR on the 5' RACE reads. The sample includes a few hundred thousand distinct CDR3 sequences, roughly 13% of them seen just once. CDR3 length equals 16 residues. Germline assignment: CDR1 SGHAT and CDR2 FQNNGV. The V gene end was trimmed by 3 bases and the J gene end by 7 bases; junction bases not matched to a gene: 6. Comments on this clonotype: Its target is unknown.

In addition, the sample was reused for a study of yellow fever vaccine responses in identical twins.

The TCR was taken from a woman between 18 and 29 years old in good health. This chain joins TRBV11-2 and TRBJ2-1; 13 bases are shared with TRBD2. Material: memory (CD45RO+) T cells sorted from blood. The CDR3 loop is CASSFKGLAGANEQFF. CDR3 DNA: TGTGCCAGCAGCTTCAAAGGACTAGCGGGAGCGAATGAGCAGTTCTTC. Looking up the rest from reference TRBV11-2 and TRBJ2-1 gives the full variable domain: EAGVAQSPRYKIIEKRQSVAFWCNPISGHATLYWYQQILGQGPKLLIQFQNNGVVDDSQLPKDRFSAERLKGVDSTLKIQPAKLEDSAVYLCASSFKGLAGANEQFFGPGTRLTVL.